One and the same sample provided the 26 T cell receptor beta chains below, sequenced in a study of T cell responses to AZD1222 COVID-19 vaccine (dated by TCRdb to about 2021). Libraries came from the immunoSEQ multiplex PCR assay. TCRdb retrieved this table from immuneACCESS and kept in-frame rearrangements only. Not all clones are present; in checked studies, unresolved V genes account for under half, and no reason is known for the remainder. Across this sample there are 110,000 to 150,000 clones, with about 94% seen only once. Over 3% of the sample is taken by the ten largest. The meaning of the sample's time point label: baseline before first vaccination. The sequencing here drew on peripheral blood, taken on day 0 of AZD1222 vaccination. The source of these receptors is an adult in good health.

The CDR3 DNA sequence: TGTGCCAGCAGTCCAACAGGGGCCGATACGCAGTATTTT. Translated: CASSPTGADTQYF. The rearrangement joins TRBV27 to TRBJ2-3; 7 bases are shared with TRBD1. This CDR3 is built from 13 residues. Unmatched junction bases numbered 5, after V lost 5 bases and J lost 6 bases. The germline V gene encodes CDR1 MNHEY and CDR2 SMNVEV (reference sequence).

The genes are TRBV9 and TRBJ2-2; D is ambiguous. The CDR3 sequence is 15 residues long. Per germline, CDR1 SGDLS and CDR2 YYNGEE. V was shortened by 2 bases and J by 3 bases, with 11 bases between the two germline ends. CDR3 amino acids: CASSVSGSYTGELFF. CDR3 nucleotide sequence: TGTGCCAGCAGCGTTTCAGGAAGTTACACCGGGGAGCTGTTTTTT.

In nucleotides, the CDR3 is TGTGCCAGCAGCTCGTCCGGACTAGCGGGATCAGCTGAGCAGTTCTTC. Its translation: CASSSSGLAGSAEQFF. The V gene is TRBV7-3, the J gene TRBJ2-1; 12 positions agree with TRBD2. The CDR3 is made up of 16 amino acids. Germline V CDR1 and CDR2: SGHTA, FQGTGA. The V and J ends lost 4 bases and 9 bases, in that order; junction bases with no gene match: 10.

The V gene is TRBV6-2 or TRBV6-3, the J gene TRBJ2-5; 11 bases are shared with TRBD2. The germline V gene encodes CDR1 MNHEY and CDR2 SVGEGT. V gave up 5 bases and J gave up 5 bases; unmatched junction bases: 13. CDR3 size: 17 residues. The CDR3 is CASSPGTSGGWDETQYF. As DNA, the CDR3 is TGTGCCAGCAGTCCCGGGACTAGCGGAGGCTGGGACGAGACCCAGTACTTC.

J is TRBJ2-7 and V is TRBV2, with D possibly being TRBD1 or TRBD2 (5 bases each). CDR1 is SNHLY, CDR2 FYNNEI, per germline. V was cut by 5 bases and J by 4 bases, with 12 bases left in between. The CDR3 extends over 13 amino acids. This chain's CDR3 is CASSRDARYEQYF. In DNA form, the CDR3 reads TGTGCCAGCAGTAGGGACGCTCGTTACGAGCAGTACTTC.

This clone has only one observation. The rearrangement links TRBV12-2 to TRBJ1-1. TRBV12-2 is a pseudogene locus. This CDR3 has 13 amino acids. CDR3 in amino acids: CASVSRSAAEAFF. For the CDR3, the DNA is TGTGCAAGTGTATCGCGGAGCGCTGCGGAAGCTTTCTTT.

This rearrangement joins TRBV25-1 to TRBJ1-2; possible D gene TRBD1, 6 bases. V gave up 5 bases and J gave up 2 bases, with 12 bases separating them. Germline V gene data show CDR1 as MGHDK and CDR2 as SYGVNS. CDR3 length: 14 amino acids. CDR3 loop: CASSRQESNYGYTF. The CDR3 coding sequence is TGTGCCAGCAGTCGACAGGAATCCAACTATGGCTACACCTTC.

The chain joins TRBV14 to TRBJ2-5; 10 bases map to TRBD1. The CDR3 extends over 16 amino acids. Germline V gene lookup returns CDR1 SGHDN and CDR2 FVKESK. The V and J ends lost 4 bases and 5 bases, in that order; junction bases with no gene match: 10. The CDR3 loop is CASSPATGGLRETQYF. The CDR3 DNA follows: TGTGCCAGCAGCCCCGCGACAGGGGGCTTGCGGGAGACCCAGTACTTC.

The chain is built from TRBV16 and TRBJ1-5; tentative D call: TRBD1 (6 bases). Trimming cost V 4 bases and J 7 bases, with 14 bases left between them. Germline CDR1 reads KGHSY; CDR2 reads FQNENV. CDR3 length: 14 amino acids. In nucleotides, the CDR3 is TGTGCCAGCAGCCTGTGGGGGGCGGAACAGCCCCAGCATTTT. Amino acid sequence: CASSLWGAEQPQHF.

V gene TRBV28 combines with J gene TRBJ1-1; D unresolved. This CDR3 has 15 residues. Germline V lookup: CDR1 MDHEN, CDR2 SYDVKM. Trimming left V 2 bases short and J 4 bases short, with 14 bases between. CDR3 protein: CASSLPTPSGTEAFF. The CDR3 DNA is TGTGCCAGCAGTTTACCCACCCCATCGGGCACTGAAGCTTTCTTT.

The rearrangement joins TRBV18 to TRBJ1-4, with 9 nucleotides matching TRBD1. The CDR3 consists of 15 residues. V shed 2 bases and J 3 bases; nucleotides not matched to a gene: 1. The V gene's germline CDR1 is KGHSH and CDR2 LQKENI. CDR3 in amino acids: CASSPGTGPNEKLFF. The CDR3 DNA follows: TGTGCCAGCTCACCAGGGACAGGGCCTAATGAAAAACTGTTTTTT.

The CDR3 is CASSKRTGDDQPQHF. In DNA form, the CDR3 reads TGTGCCAGCAGCAAACGGACAGGGGATGATCAGCCCCAGCATTTT. The gene calls are TRBV7-2 and TRBJ1-5, with 9 nucleotides matching TRBD1. V lost 5 bases to trimming and J lost 5 bases; unmatched junction nucleotides: 7. The germline CDR1 and CDR2 sequences are SGHTA and FQGNSA. The CDR3 spans 15 residues.

This rearrangement joins TRBV4-1 to TRBJ1-1, with 9 bases fitting TRBD1. The CDR3 extends over 16 amino acids. CDR1 and CDR2 from the germline V gene are MGHRA and YSYEKL. The J segment lost 1 base and the V segment lost 4 bases, leaving 7 bases of the junction unmatched. The CDR3, as DNA: TGCGCCAGCAGCCCCGACAGGGGGTTAGGGAACACTGAAGCTTTCTTT. Translating it yields CASSPDRGLGNTEAFF.

V usage is TRBV5-4 and J usage is TRBJ1-2; weak D call: TRBD1 (6 bases). The CDR3 runs 14 residues. Germline CDR1 reads SGHNT; CDR2 reads YYREEE (reference sequence). Trimming cost V 2 bases and J 4 bases, with 12 bases left between them. In DNA form, the CDR3 reads TGTGCCAGCAGCTTCCGGACAGACGGCTATGGCTACACCTTC. Translating gives CASSFRTDGYGYTF.

V is TRBV21-1 and J is TRBJ2-7; the DNA was not compared with TRBD2, the D call given in the table. TRBV21-1 is an annotated pseudogene. CDR3 size: 15 residues. CDR3 region: CASNLSPGTLNEQYF. CDR3 coding DNA: TGTGCCAGCAACTTATCCCCTGGAACACTAAACGAGCAGTACTTC.

This chain uses TRBV6-1 with TRBJ1-2; no definite D call. This CDR3 spans 14 amino acids. V lost 3 bases and J 4 bases, leaving 12 bases between the germline ends. The germline CDR1 and CDR2 sequences are MNHNS and SASEGT. DNA for the CDR3: TGTGCCAGCAGTGAGGTGGGCCCCCGCTATGGCTACACCTTC. It yields the protein CASSEVGPRYGYTF.

For this clone: This sample also contains other DNA sequences that code for the same CDR3. The chain is built from TRBV10-3 and TRBJ1-2, with D possibly TRBD1 on 6 matching bases. The CDR3 extends over 13 amino acids. Trimming left V 3 bases short and J 2 bases short, with 7 bases between. Germline CDR1 is ENHRY and CDR2 is SYGVKD. In nucleotides, the CDR3 is TGTGCCATCAGTGAAGACAGGAACTATGGCTACACCTTC. This encodes CAISEDRNYGYTF.

The V gene is TRBV29-1, the J gene TRBJ1-2; D might be TRBD1 (5 bases). The V and J ends lost 5 bases and 6 bases respectively, with 19 bases between them. The CDR3 sequence is 14 residues long. Per the germline V gene, CDR1 is SQVTM and CDR2 is ANQGSEA. CDR3 bases: TGCAGCGTTTCTGGGGCAGGTTCCTCTCATGGCTACACCTTC. It is translated as CSVSGAGSSHGYTF.

The chain couples TRBV9 to TRBJ2-4; 9 positions match TRBD2. The CDR3 contains 19 residues. The germline V gene encodes CDR1 SGDLS and CDR2 YYNGEE. V lost 0 bases to trimming and J lost 1 base; unmatched junction nucleotides: 11. In DNA, the CDR3 is TGTGCCAGCAGCGTAGAGGTAGCGGGAGTGGGTATGGCCAAAAACATTCAGTACTTC. Its translation: CASSVEVAGVGMAKNIQYF.

The chain links TRBV28 to TRBJ1-2; D unclear. The CDR3 is 13 amino acids. The germline CDR1 and CDR2 sequences are MDHEN and SYDVKM. The V end was cut by 3 bases, the J end by 6 bases, with 11 bases between. The CDR3, as DNA: TGTGCCAGCAGTTTCGGGAGCCTTGATGGCTACACCTTC. Encoded protein: CASSFGSLDGYTF.

The J gene is TRBJ2-2, the V gene TRBV5-4, with TRBD2 matching over 10 bases. In germline, CDR1 is SGHNT, CDR2 YYREEE (reference sequence). The junction had 18 bases not matched to a gene; V was cut back by 6 bases and J by 4 bases. The CDR3 has 19 residues. The CDR3 region is CASTPLPTGSGRGTGELFF. Here the CDR3 DNA reads TGTGCCAGCACCCCACTGCCGACGGGGAGCGGGAGGGGCACCGGGGAGCTGTTTTTT.

The V gene is TRBV27, the J gene TRBJ2-2; unclear D gene. The germline gives CDR1 MNHEY, CDR2 SMNVEV (reference sequence). Deletions cut 0 bases from V and 6 bases from J, with 5 bases between. This CDR3 contains 13 residues. The CDR3 DNA is TGTGCCAGCAGTTTATCACGGCCCGGGGAGCTGTTTTTT. Translating gives CASSLSRPGELFF.

This sequence joins TRBV10-3 and TRBJ1-2; D not resolved. Germline CDR1 reads ENHRY; CDR2 reads SYGVKD. V lost 2 bases and J lost 2, with 9 bases in between. CDR3 length equals 14 residues. CDR3 protein: CAISEARANYGYTF. The CDR3 region has the DNA TGTGCCATCAGTGAGGCTCGGGCAAACTATGGCTACACCTTC.

This clone was detected only once. The CDR3 coding sequence is TGTGCCAGCTCTCTAAGCGCAGGGTCTGATGGCTACACCTTC. Its translation is CASSLSAGSDGYTF. The chain recombines TRBV6-5 with TRBJ1-2; D is perhaps TRBD1 (5 bases). The CDR3 is 14 amino acids. The germline V and J ends were trimmed by 8 bases and 6 bases, with 19 bases remaining between them. Germline values: CDR1 MNHEY, CDR2 SVGAGI.

The chain has TRBV18 and TRBJ2-2, with 14 positions matching TRBD2. Losses at the gene ends were 0 bases for V and 6 bases for J; bases not matched to a gene: 0. The CDR3 is 16 amino acids. The germline V gene encodes CDR1 KGHSH and CDR2 LQKENI. CDR3 nucleotides: TGTGCCAGCTCACCACCGACTAGCGGGAGGGCCGGGGAGCTGTTTTTT. This encodes CASSPPTSGRAGELFF. The full variable domain, its missing parts supplied by reference TRBV18 and TRBJ2-2, is NAGVMQNPRHLVRRRGQEARLRCSPMKGHSHVYWYRQLPEEGLKFMVYLQKENIIDESGMPKERFSAEFPKEGPSILRIQQVVRGDSAAYFCASSPPTSGRAGELFFGEGSRLTVL.

V usage is TRBV27 and J usage is TRBJ2-3; 7 bases align to TRBD2. Germline assignment: CDR1 MNHEY and CDR2 SMNVEV (reference sequence). The CDR3 totals 16 residues. The V and J ends lost 4 bases and 4 bases, in that order; junction bases with no gene match: 11. The CDR3 reads CASSWGRARRPDTQYF. Written as DNA, the CDR3 is TGTGCCAGCAGTTGGGGGAGGGCCCGTCGGCCAGATACGCAGTATTTT.